This passage covers 17 T cell receptor beta chains from one sample sequenced in a study of T cells in Graves' hyperthyroidism and ophthalmopathy. The CDR3 regions of TCR beta were amplified from RNA transcripts. Carried out on the TCR CDR3, a first-round RT-PCR used the HTBI primer set. MiXCR, run by TCRdb on the multiplex PCR reads, gives a single entry per CDR3 protein. The sample holds under 650,000 distinct CDR3 sequences, under 20% seen once. Material: blood. These receptors were collected from a woman in her twenties or thirties with Graves' hyperthyroidism.

This chain connects TRBV5-6 to TRBJ2-3, with D perhaps given as TRBD1 or TRBD2 (5 bases each). Trimming shortened V by 4 bases and J by 1 base, and 10 bases separated the two germline ends. CDR1 and CDR2 from the germline V gene are SGHDT and YYEEEE. CDR3 length equals 14 residues. The CDR3 nucleotides are TGTGCCAGCAGCGGGACGGACCGCACAGATACGCAGTATTTT. This translates into CASSGTDRTDTQYF.

Only a few counts were recorded for this clonotype. V is TRBV7-2 and J is TRBJ1-2; a possible D gene is TRBD1 (5 bases). V was clipped by 0 bases and J by 0 bases, with 14 bases between them. The CDR3 has 17 amino acids. Germline-derived CDR1 and CDR2 are SGHTA and FQGNSA. CDR3 in DNA: TGTGCCAGCAGCTTAGCGCCGGGACGGACTACTAACTATGGCTACACCTTC. Translated, it gives CASSLAPGRTTNYGYTF.

This chain links TRBV15 with TRBJ2-1; no definite D call. The length of the CDR3 is 13 residues. The germline CDR1 and CDR2 sequences are LNHNV and YYDKDF (reference sequence). The V end was cut by 10 bases, the J end by 8 bases, with 18 bases between. Here the CDR3 reads CASRSDQRDEQFF. The CDR3 DNA sequence: TGTGCCAGCAGATCGGACCAACGGGATGAGCAGTTCTTC.

A few counts support this clonotype. The chain couples TRBV7-9 to TRBJ1-6; D is ambiguous. CDR1 SEHNR and CDR2 FQNEAQ come from the germline V gene (reference sequence). The CDR3 has 14 amino acids. V was shortened by 3 bases and J by 6 bases, with 9 bases between the two germline ends. CDR3 coding DNA: TGTGCCAGCAGCTTGCGGCGGATTAATTCACCCCTCCACTTT. This codes for CASSLRRINSPLHF.

The CDR3 DNA reads as TGTGCCAGCAGCCCGGGACTAGCAACCACAGATACGCAGTATTTT. Protein product: CASSPGLATTDTQYF. This sequence joins TRBV5-8 and TRBJ2-3; 9 nucleotides line up with TRBD2. The CDR3 extends over 15 amino acids. Germline CDR1 reads SGHTS; CDR2 reads YDEGEE. Unmatched junction bases numbered 5, after V lost 4 bases and J lost 2 bases.

There are a few counts of this clonotype. The V call is TRBV6-1, the J call TRBJ1-5; TRBD1 might be the D (6 bases). The CDR3 length is 13 residues. Germline CDR1 and CDR2: MNHNS and SASEGT. V shed 8 bases and J shed 6 bases, with 14 bases lying between them. The CDR3: CASSFLGGQPQHF. CDR3 bases: TGTGCCAGCTCCTTCTTAGGGGGTCAGCCCCAGCATTTT.

This sequence joins TRBV29-1 and TRBJ2-7; TRBD2 aligns across 11 bases. This CDR3 is 17 amino acids long. The germline gives CDR1 SQVTM, CDR2 ANQGSEA. V trimming: 1 base; J trimming: 7 bases; junction bases outside the gene matches: 15. CDR3 amino acids: CSVEGWVELAGAHEQYF. Here the CDR3 DNA reads TGCAGCGTTGAAGGCTGGGTCGAACTAGCGGGAGCTCATGAGCAGTACTTC.

This clonotype was counted at least ten times. The rearrangement uses TRBV11-3 and TRBJ2-1, with TRBD2 identical over 7 bases. The germline CDR1 and CDR2 sequences are SGHNT and YENEEA. V shed 0 bases, J shed 4 bases, and the junction held 6 bases outside the gene matches. There are 16 residues in the CDR3. CDR3 nucleotides: TGTGCCAGCAGCTTAGATGGCGGGAGAAGGTACAATGAGCAGTTCTTC. It is translated as CASSLDGGRRYNEQFF.

This clonotype came up many times. The genes are TRBV27 and TRBJ1-1; possible D gene TRBD1, 5 bases. The V and J ends lost 8 bases and 4 bases respectively, with 17 bases between them. The CDR3 has 14 residues. The germline CDR1 and CDR2 sequences are MNHEY and SMNVEV (reference sequence). The CDR3 protein is CASSIRVGVTEAFF. DNA for the CDR3: TGTGCCAGCTCAATCAGGGTGGGGGTCACTGAAGCTTTCTTT.

The sample holds a few counts of this clonotype. The V gene is TRBV3-1, the J gene TRBJ1-5; D is ambiguous. The ends were cut back, 1 base at V and 0 bases at J, with 10 bases in the middle. The CDR3 has 16 residues. Per the germline V gene, CDR1 is LGHDT and CDR2 is YNNKEL (reference sequence). The CDR3: CASSQGQTISNQPQHF. The CDR3 DNA reads TGTGCCAGCAGCCAAGGGCAGACCATTAGCAATCAGCCCCAGCATTTT.

The chain employs TRBV3-1 and TRBJ2-7, with unresolved D. The CDR3 spans 14 residues. With 2 bases removed from V and 2 bases from J, the gap between germline ends came to 10 bases. The germline V gene encodes CDR1 LGHDT and CDR2 YNNKEL (reference sequence). The CDR3 here is CASSQMRRTYEQYF. The DNA of the CDR3 is TGTGCCAGCAGCCAAATGAGGCGCACCTACGAGCAGTACTTC.

The CDR3 reads CASSTSSGYQETQYF. In DNA, the CDR3 is TGTGCCAGCAGTACCTCTAGCGGTTACCAAGAGACCCAGTACTTC. The rearrangement links TRBV27 to TRBJ2-5; 7 nucleotides agree with TRBD2. V shed 5 bases, J shed 0 bases, and the junction held 6 bases outside the gene matches. Germline lookup yields CDR1 MNHEY and CDR2 SMNVEV (reference sequence). This CDR3 has 15 amino acids.

This clonotype was seen a handful of times. The chain couples TRBV9 to TRBJ1-4, with D possibly TRBD1 on 5 matching bases. Trimming cost V 4 bases and J 10 bases, with 20 bases left between them. The CDR3 is made up of 15 amino acids. CDR1 is SGDLS, CDR2 YYNGEE, per germline. The CDR3 sequence is CASSPSLGDVVKLFF. The CDR3 bases are TGTGCCAGCAGCCCGTCGCTAGGGGATGTGGTAAAACTGTTTTTT.

This clonotype was observed at least ten times. The CDR3 sequence: CASSFRDSTEAFF. CDR3 DNA: TGCGCCAGCAGCTTCCGGGACAGCACTGAAGCTTTCTTT. This chain connects TRBV5-1 to TRBJ1-1, with 7 nucleotides matching TRBD1. The CDR3 is made up of 13 amino acids. J gave up 4 bases and V 2 bases, and 2 bases lay outside the gene matches. Germline assignment: CDR1 SGHRS and CDR2 YFSETQ.

There are many counts of this clonotype. The rearrangement uses TRBV7-2 and TRBJ2-1, with 7 bases that match TRBD1. The CDR3 is made up of 17 amino acids. Germline V CDR1 and CDR2: SGHTA, FQGNSA. V was clipped by 8 bases and J by 3 bases; unmatched bases: 16. The CDR3 sequence: CASASTGRNSHYNEQFF. Written as DNA, the CDR3 is TGTGCCAGCGCCTCGACAGGGAGAAATTCCCACTACAATGAGCAGTTCTTC.

This clonotype was seen only a few times. The chain recombines TRBV28 with TRBJ1-5; D uncertain. CDR3 size: 14 residues. CDR1 and CDR2 from the germline V gene are MDHEN and SYDVKM. Trimming stripped 1 base from V and 5 bases from J, with 9 bases between. The CDR3 DNA reads TGTGCCAGCAGTTTATTTGCGGAACATCAGCCCCAGCATTTT. Its translation is CASSLFAEHQPQHF.

Here the CDR3 DNA reads TGTGCCAGCAGTTCCGGACAGGGCGGGAGCTCCTACAATGAGCAGTTCTTC. It encodes CASSSGQGGSSYNEQFF. This chain uses TRBV27 with TRBJ2-1, with D possibly matching TRBD1 (8 bases). This CDR3 contains 17 residues. V shed 4 bases and J shed 0 bases, with 16 bases lying between them. The germline V gene has CDR1 MNHEY and CDR2 SMNVEV (reference sequence).